This TCR beta chain stems from a study of Tregs in tolerant kidney transplant recipients. General study results and limits: Few patients were studied, so findings need validation in larger groups. Biological reproducibility was not directly addressed in this study. Activated donor B cell expansion appeared to reveal the most relevant donor-specific TCRbeta repertoire.

On this clone: Its target is not known.

Germline trimming cut 0 bases from V and 1 base from J; bases unmatched to any gene: 8. Germline CDR1 is GTSNPN and CDR2 is SVGIG (reference sequence). The CDR3 loop spans 17 amino acids. TCRdb's table, derived via immunoSEQ multiplex PCR, lists solely in-frame clones and lacks some. The table includes 100,000 to 150,000 clones, roughly 92% detected once. CD4+CD25+CD127- Tregs, CD4+CD25- non-Tregs, CD4 and CD8 cells were sorted. Sequencing input: CD4+ T cells from blood. This clonotype originated in a human donor in good health. The V gene is TRBV30, the J gene TRBJ2-3; 9 bases match TRBD2. The CDR3 reads CAWSVRAGGPGTDTQYF. The CDR3 DNA reads TGTGCCTGGAGTGTAAGGGCGGGGGGGCCCGGCACAGATACGCAGTATTTT.